A single sample is the source of the 22 T cell receptor beta chains below, sequenced in a study of T cell repertoires in ileal Crohn's disease (dated by TCRdb to between 2019 and 2020). The receptor library was made with the immunoSEQ multiplex PCR assay. TCRdb's version of the immuneACCESS table is confined to in-frame rearrangements and falls short of the full clone set. An unresolved V gene accounts for under half of the shortfall where checked; the remainder is of unknown origin. The sample table shows approximately 2,200 clones, and about three fifths are seen once. 10% of the sample is taken by the ten largest. The time point label, as the study defines it: neoterminal ileum biopsy at postoperative endoscopy, about 6 months after surgery. The sequenced material came from ileal tissue. These receptors all stem from an adult with Crohn's disease.

V and J are TRBV29-1 and TRBJ1-1; D is ambiguous. The germline V gene has CDR1 SQVTM and CDR2 ANQGSEA. V was shortened by 5 bases and J by 3 bases, with 4 bases between the two germline ends. The CDR3 has 10 residues. The CDR3 loop reads CSVLDTEAFF. The CDR3 region has the DNA TGCAGCGTTCTCGACACTGAAGCTTTCTTT. The entire variable domain, with the rest obtained from reference TRBV29-1 and TRBJ1-1, is as follows: SAVISQKPSRDICQRGTSLTIQCQVDSQVTMMFWYRQQPGQSLTLIATANQGSEATYESGFVIDKFPISRPNLTFSTLTVSNMSPEDSSIYLCSVLDTEAFFGQGTRLTVV.

The chain links TRBV19 to TRBJ2-6; D not certain. CDR1 LNHDA and CDR2 SQIVND come from the germline V gene (reference sequence). The CDR3 sequence is 17 residues long. The V end lost 0 bases, the J end lost 0 bases, and 9 bases lay between the germline ends. The CDR3 bases are TGTGCCAGTAGTATAGATCTGGGCAGCTCTGGGGCCAACGTCCTGACTTTC. It specifies CASSIDLGSSGANVLTF. Full variable domain (rest looked up from reference TRBV19 and TRBJ2-6): DGGITQSPKYLFRKEGQNVTLSCEQNLNHDAMYWYRQDPGQGLRLIYYSQIVNDFQKGDIAEGYSVSREKKESFPLTVTSAQKNPTAFYLCASSIDLGSSGANVLTFGAGSRLTVL.

The CDR3: CASSQDTSGITYGYTF. The DNA of the CDR3 is TGCGCCAGCAGCCAAGATACATCCGGGATCACCTATGGCTACACCTTC. The chain joins TRBV4-1 to TRBJ1-2; the D is unclear. The CDR3 loop spans 16 amino acids. CDR1 MGHRA and CDR2 YSYEKL come from the germline V gene. V was cut by 0 bases and J by 4 bases, with 15 bases left in between.

The DNA for the CDR3 is TGTGCCAGCAGCTTACGGTTAGCGGGGGAGAATGAGCAGTTCTTC. This gives the protein CASSLRLAGENEQFF. V and J are TRBV9 and TRBJ2-1, with 9 bases matching TRBD2. CDR3 length equals 15 residues. The germline V gene has CDR1 SGDLS and CDR2 YYNGEE. Trimming at V came to 4 bases and at J to 7 bases, leaving 9 bases not matched to a gene.

V and J are TRBV29-1 and TRBJ2-3; 7 nucleotides line up with TRBD2. Germline assignment: CDR1 SQVTM and CDR2 ANQGSEA. This CDR3 comprises 13 residues. V shed 4 bases, J shed 5 bases, and the junction held 6 bases outside the gene matches. In nucleotides, the CDR3 is TGCAGCGTTGGGGGGGGTTTAGGAGATACGCAGTATTTT. Its protein product is CSVGGGLGDTQYF.

In its sample, this clone was seen once. The chain is built from TRBV6-1 and TRBJ1-4, with D possibly being TRBD1 (5 bases). The V gene's germline CDR1 is MNHNS and CDR2 SASEGT. The V end was cut by 0 bases, the J end by 3 bases, with 8 bases between. This CDR3 has 15 amino acids. The CDR3: CASSEALGANEKLFF. CDR3 DNA: TGTGCCAGCAGTGAAGCGCTAGGGGCTAATGAAAAACTGTTTTTT.

This clone was detected only a few times. The chain employs TRBV6-5 and TRBJ1-2; a weak D match, TRBD1 (5 bases). The CDR3 runs 16 residues. The ends were cut back, 4 bases at V and 0 bases at J, with 15 bases in the middle. CDR1 is MNHEY, CDR2 SVGAGI, per germline. The CDR3: CASSSPRRQPNYGYTF. In nucleotides, the CDR3 is TGTGCCAGCAGTTCTCCCCGGAGACAGCCTAACTATGGCTACACCTTC.

V gene TRBV6-5 combines with J gene TRBJ2-1, with 8 bases fitting TRBD2. The CDR3 extends over 15 amino acids. From germline, CDR1 is MNHEY and CDR2 SVGAGI. Unmatched junction bases numbered 9, after V lost 2 bases and J lost 9 bases. CDR3 DNA: TGTGCCAGCAGTTACGATCGGGGGGGCCTTGGTGAGCAGTTCTTC. This encodes CASSYDRGGLGEQFF.

The chain joins TRBV5-1 to TRBJ1-1; TRBD1 is a possible D gene (6 bases). This CDR3 region has 16 residues. V was shortened by 4 bases and J by 2 bases, with 18 bases between the two germline ends. Germline V CDR1 and CDR2: SGHRS, YFSETQ. CDR3 nucleotides: TGCGCCAGCAGCAAGAGTGGACAGCCATCAAACACTGAAGCTTTCTTT. This codes for CASSKSGQPSNTEAFF.

This clone is large in the sample. The rearrangement joins TRBV19 to TRBJ2-1, with 10 bases that match TRBD2. Trimming cost V 5 bases and J 3 bases; bases outside gene matches: 19. Germline CDR1 reads LNHDA; CDR2 reads SQIVND (reference sequence). The CDR3 has 20 amino acids. Here the CDR3 DNA reads TGTGCCAGTAGTCCTAGAGACCCCGCTAGCGGGGGCCCGTACTACAATGAGCAGTTCTTC. The encoded protein is CASSPRDPASGGPYYNEQFF.

The chain couples TRBV19 to TRBJ1-5; TRBD1 is a possible D gene (6 bases). V was clipped by 1 base and J by 5 bases, with 18 bases between them. This CDR3 has 17 residues. Germline CDR1 is LNHDA and CDR2 is SQIVND (reference sequence). The CDR3, as DNA: TGTGCCAGTAGTATAGGGGGGGCGGGGACTAAGTATCAGCCCCAGCATTTT. It yields the protein CASSIGGAGTKYQPQHF.

V gene TRBV5-4 combines with J gene TRBJ2-5; 9 bases map to TRBD2. CDR3 length: 16 amino acids. The germline gives CDR1 SGHNT, CDR2 YYREEE (reference sequence). Unmatched junction bases numbered 11, after V lost 8 bases and J lost 0 bases. The CDR3 region is CARTIGLAGNQETQYF. In nucleotides, the CDR3 is TGTGCCAGAACCATCGGGCTAGCGGGGAACCAAGAGACCCAGTACTTC.

The chain recombines TRBV5-1 with TRBJ1-2, with TRBD1 identical over 8 bases. The CDR3 runs to 14 residues. The germline CDR1 and CDR2 sequences are SGHRS and YFSETQ. V was pared by 4 bases and J by 8 bases, with 10 bases of the junction left unmatched. DNA of the CDR3: TGCGCCAGCAGCCGCCTGACAGGGGAAGGGGGCTACACCTTC. The encoded protein is CASSRLTGEGGYTF. Filled out from reference TRBV5-1 and TRBJ1-2, the complete variable domain reads KAGVTQTPRYLIKTRGQQVTLSCSPISGHRSVSWYQQTPGQGLQFLFEYFSETQRNKGNFPGRFSGRQFSNSRSEMNVSTLELGDSALYLCASSRLTGEGGYTFGSGTRLTVV.

This CDR3 reads CASSQAPNPGTEAFF. The CDR3 DNA is TGCGCCAGCAGCCAAGCGCCCAACCCGGGCACTGAAGCTTTCTTT. The gene calls are TRBV4-3 and TRBJ1-1; D is unclear. The CDR3 runs to 15 residues. The V end was cut by 1 base, the J end by 4 bases, with 13 bases between. Germline loops: CDR1 LGHNA, CDR2 YSLEER.

Only a few counts were recorded for this clone. The CDR3 DNA sequence: TGTGCCAGCAGTTCGTACAATAGCAATCAGCCCCAGCATTTT. It yields the protein CASSSYNSNQPQHF. This chain joins TRBV6-1 and TRBJ1-5; D remains ambiguous. The CDR3 runs 14 residues. CDR1 is MNHNS, CDR2 SASEGT, per germline. Trimming removed 5 bases at V and 0 bases at J, with 8 bases between.

The CDR3 spells CAISDPGQGEVYGYTF. CDR3 DNA sequence: TGTGCCATCAGTGACCCCGGACAGGGGGAAGTTTACGGCTACACCTTC. This chain connects TRBV10-3 to TRBJ1-2; TRBD1 aligns across 10 bases. The ends lost 3 bases at V and 8 bases at J; junction bases unmatched: 12. Looked up from germline, CDR1 is ENHRY and CDR2 is SYGVKD. CDR3 length: 16 residues.

V and J are TRBV5-1 and TRBJ2-1, with 7 bases matching TRBD2. Germline CDR1 is SGHRS and CDR2 is YFSETQ. The CDR3 has 14 amino acids. With 5 bases clipped from V and 5 bases from J, the junction kept 7 bases outside the gene matches. CDR3 nucleotide sequence: TGCGCCAGCAGGTACATGAGCGGGGACAATGAGCAGTTCTTC. This encodes CASRYMSGDNEQFF.

The CDR3 DNA follows: TGTGCCAGTAGTATAGAGGACAGCAAAAACATTCAGTACTTC. Amino acid sequence: CASSIEDSKNIQYF. This rearrangement joins TRBV19 to TRBJ2-4; TRBD1 might be the D (6 bases). Germline CDR1 LNHDA, CDR2 SQIVND (reference sequence). The CDR3 runs 14 residues. V lost 0 bases and J 3 bases, leaving 6 bases between the germline ends.

This clone has only a few counts. This chain links TRBV5-1 with TRBJ2-3; 9 bases map to TRBD2. V was pared by 9 bases and J by 5 bases, with 13 bases of the junction left unmatched. CDR1 is SGHRS, CDR2 YFSETQ, per germline. This CDR3 has 15 residues. CDR3 amino acids: CATTPRAGGIDTQYF. As DNA, the CDR3 is TGCGCCACCACACCTCGGGCGGGAGGGATAGATACGCAGTATTTT.

The chain has TRBV19 and TRBJ2-1; 14 bases align to TRBD2. Germline V CDR1 and CDR2: LNHDA, SQIVND (reference sequence). The CDR3 is made up of 22 amino acids. V was clipped by 5 bases and J by 0 bases; unmatched bases: 18. The chain's CDR3 is CASSPQRAWTSGGRHSYNEQFF. CDR3 bases: TGTGCCAGTAGTCCCCAACGAGCCTGGACTAGCGGGGGGCGGCACTCCTACAATGAGCAGTTCTTC.

This clone was detected only a few times. The chain couples TRBV6-1 to TRBJ2-2, with D possibly matching TRBD1 (5 bases). Trimming stripped 2 bases from V and 6 bases from J, with 7 bases between. Germline lookup yields CDR1 MNHNS and CDR2 SASEGT. CDR3 length equals 13 residues. In DNA form, the CDR3 reads TGTGCCAGCAGTGAATTGGGGCCCGGGGAGCTGTTTTTT. Protein product: CASSELGPGELFF.

This clone occurred a few times. This chain connects TRBV27 to TRBJ1-2; 9 bases match TRBD1. Trimming removed 0 bases from V and 4 bases from J; junction bases left unmatched: 9. The germline CDR1 and CDR2 sequences are MNHEY and SMNVEV (reference sequence). This CDR3 has 17 residues. CDR3 in DNA: TGTGCCAGCAGTTTATCGCCGGGACAGGGTCTAGTCTATGGCTACACCTTC. Protein sequence: CASSLSPGQGLVYGYTF.